This T cell receptor beta chain appears in the sequencing data of a study of CD8+ T cells in alopecia areata. The authors extracted RNA and reverse transcribed it into cDNA as the sequencing template. Produced via immunoSEQ multiplex PCR; TCRdb's table is partial and in-frame only. The sample lists about 120,000 clones; 45% to 50% were seen once. The sample holds a few counts of this clone. CDR3 length: 13 residues. Germline V CDR1 and CDR2: LNHDA, SQIVND (reference sequence). V was clipped by 5 bases and J by 2 bases, with 10 bases between them. Sequenced here: CD8+ T cells sorted from blood, sampled at week 0. This TCR derives from a human donor with alopecia areata. This chain uses TRBV19 with TRBJ2-7; D is uncertain. For the CDR3, the DNA is TGTGCCAGTAGTCTTAGTGGAGCCTACGAGCAGTACTTC. Translated: CASSLSGAYEQYF.